This T cell receptor beta chain was retrieved from a study of response to subunit inactivated influenza vaccine. This clonotype was detected many times. Antigen: not known. Regarding the study as a whole: New T cells are recruited in small numbers by each seasonal influenza vaccination, according to the authors' suggestion.

A single record per CDR3 protein comes from TCRdb applying MiXCR to the RT-PCR reads. This sample carries about 780,000 distinct CDR3 sequences, 15% to 20% of them seen once, and the ten largest clones take approximately 10%. The V gene end was trimmed by 5 bases and the J gene end by 6 bases; junction bases not matched to a gene: 4. The germline gives CDR1 DFQATT, CDR2 SNEGSKA (reference sequence). The CDR3 has 14 amino acids. This sample comprised PBMCs from blood, obtained around 5 days after vaccination. This sequence originates from a man aged 50 to 59 who received an inactivated influenza vaccine. This chain uses TRBV20-1 with TRBJ2-2; TRBD2 agrees at 12 bases. CDR3 in amino acids: CSAGTSGRSGELFF. CDR3 coding DNA: TGCAGTGCTGGAACTAGCGGGAGGTCCGGGGAGCTGTTTTTT.